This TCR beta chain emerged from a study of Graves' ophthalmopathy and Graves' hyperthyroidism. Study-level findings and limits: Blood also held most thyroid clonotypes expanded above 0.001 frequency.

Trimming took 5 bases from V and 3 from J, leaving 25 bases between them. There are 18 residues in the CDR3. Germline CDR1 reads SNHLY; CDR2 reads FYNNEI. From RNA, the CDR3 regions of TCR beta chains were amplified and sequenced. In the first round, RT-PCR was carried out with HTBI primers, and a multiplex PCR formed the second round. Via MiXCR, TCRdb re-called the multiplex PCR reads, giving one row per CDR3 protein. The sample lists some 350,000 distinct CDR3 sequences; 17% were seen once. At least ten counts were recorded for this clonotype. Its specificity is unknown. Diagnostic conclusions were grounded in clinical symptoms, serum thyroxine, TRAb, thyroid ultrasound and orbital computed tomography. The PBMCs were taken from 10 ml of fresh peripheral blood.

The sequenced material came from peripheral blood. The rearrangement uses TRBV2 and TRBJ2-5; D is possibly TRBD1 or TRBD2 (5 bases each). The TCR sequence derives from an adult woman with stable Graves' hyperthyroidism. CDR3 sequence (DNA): TGTGCCAGCAGTCGATTACCCTCCGGGACGCTACAAAAAGAGACCCAGTACTTC. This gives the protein CASSRLPSGTLQKETQYF.